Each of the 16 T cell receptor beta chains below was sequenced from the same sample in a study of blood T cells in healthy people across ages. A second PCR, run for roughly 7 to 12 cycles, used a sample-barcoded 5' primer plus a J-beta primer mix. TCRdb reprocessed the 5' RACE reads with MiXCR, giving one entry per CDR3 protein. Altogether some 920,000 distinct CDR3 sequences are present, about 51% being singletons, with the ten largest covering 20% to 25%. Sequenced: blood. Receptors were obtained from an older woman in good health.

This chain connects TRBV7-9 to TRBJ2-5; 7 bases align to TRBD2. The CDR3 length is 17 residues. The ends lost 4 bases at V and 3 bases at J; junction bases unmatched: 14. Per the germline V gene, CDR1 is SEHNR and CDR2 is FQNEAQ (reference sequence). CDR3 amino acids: CASSYYAPWEGKETQYF. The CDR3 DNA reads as TGTGCCAGCAGCTATTATGCCCCCTGGGAGGGTAAAGAGACCCAGTACTTC.

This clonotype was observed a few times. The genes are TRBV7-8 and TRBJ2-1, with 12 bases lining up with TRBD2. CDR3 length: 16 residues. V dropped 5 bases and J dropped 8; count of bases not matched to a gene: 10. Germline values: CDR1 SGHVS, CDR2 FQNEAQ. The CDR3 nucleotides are TGTGCCAGCAGCCTCGATCTAGCGGGAGGGATGGATGAGCAGTTCTTC. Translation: CASSLDLAGGMDEQFF.

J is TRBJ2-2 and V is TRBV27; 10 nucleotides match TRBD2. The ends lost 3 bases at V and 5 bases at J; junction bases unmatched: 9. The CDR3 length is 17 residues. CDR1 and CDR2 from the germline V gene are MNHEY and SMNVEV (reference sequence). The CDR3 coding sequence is TGTGCCAGCAGTTTCAGGACTAGCGGAGGACTTACCGGGGAGCTGTTTTTT. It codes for CASSFRTSGGLTGELFF.

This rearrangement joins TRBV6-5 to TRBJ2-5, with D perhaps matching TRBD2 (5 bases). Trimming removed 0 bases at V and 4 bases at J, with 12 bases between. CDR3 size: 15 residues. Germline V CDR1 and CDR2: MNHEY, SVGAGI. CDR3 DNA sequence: TGTGCCAGCAGTTACTCCGGGGTTTCGGGAGAGACCCAGTACTTC. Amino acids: CASSYSGVSGETQYF.

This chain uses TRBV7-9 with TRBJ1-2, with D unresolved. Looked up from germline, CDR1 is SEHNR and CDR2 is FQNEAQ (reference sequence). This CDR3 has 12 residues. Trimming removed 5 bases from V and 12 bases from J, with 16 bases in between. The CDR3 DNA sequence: TGTGCCAGCAGCCCAACCAGACCGTCCGACACCTTC. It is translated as CASSPTRPSDTF.

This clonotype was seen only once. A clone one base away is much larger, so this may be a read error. CDR3 DNA: TGTGCCAGCAGCTTAGACCCCAGGGACCAGTTCTTC. Amino acid sequence: CASSLDPRDQFF. This rearrangement joins TRBV7-6 to TRBJ2-1, with D perhaps TRBD1 or TRBD2 (5 bases each). Germline assignment: CDR1 SGHVS and CDR2 FNYEAQ. This CDR3 has 12 residues. V lost 1 base and J 13 bases, leaving 11 bases between the germline ends.

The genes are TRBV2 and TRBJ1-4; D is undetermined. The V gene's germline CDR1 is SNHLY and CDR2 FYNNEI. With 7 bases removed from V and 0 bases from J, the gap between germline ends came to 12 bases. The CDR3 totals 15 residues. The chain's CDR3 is CASKRETTTNEKLFF. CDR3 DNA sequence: TGTGCCAGCAAGAGGGAGACAACAACTAATGAAAAACTGTTTTTT.

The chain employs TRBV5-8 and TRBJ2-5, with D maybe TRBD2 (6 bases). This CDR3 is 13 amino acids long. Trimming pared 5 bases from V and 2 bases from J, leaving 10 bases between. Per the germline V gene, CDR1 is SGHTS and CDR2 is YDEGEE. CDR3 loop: CASRQSGQETQYF. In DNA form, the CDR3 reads TGTGCCAGCAGACAGAGCGGGCAAGAGACCCAGTACTTC.

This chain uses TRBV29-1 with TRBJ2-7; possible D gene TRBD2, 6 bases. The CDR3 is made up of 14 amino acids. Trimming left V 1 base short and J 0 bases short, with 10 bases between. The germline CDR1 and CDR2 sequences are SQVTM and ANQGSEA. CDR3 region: CSVEGVGGSYEQYF. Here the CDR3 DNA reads TGCAGCGTTGAAGGGGTGGGGGGCTCCTACGAGCAGTACTTC.

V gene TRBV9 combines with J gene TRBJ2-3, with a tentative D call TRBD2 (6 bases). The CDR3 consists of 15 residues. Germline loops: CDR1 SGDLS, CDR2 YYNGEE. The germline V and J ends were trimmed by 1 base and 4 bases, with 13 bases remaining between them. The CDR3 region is CASSVHGGVADTQYF. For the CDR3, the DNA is TGTGCCAGCAGCGTACACGGGGGAGTGGCAGATACGCAGTATTTT.

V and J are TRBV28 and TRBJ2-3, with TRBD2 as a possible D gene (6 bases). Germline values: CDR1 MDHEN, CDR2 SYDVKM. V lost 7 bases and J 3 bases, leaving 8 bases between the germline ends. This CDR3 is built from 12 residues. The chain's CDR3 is CASKRATDTQYF. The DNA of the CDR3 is TGTGCCAGCAAGCGGGCAACAGATACGCAGTATTTT.

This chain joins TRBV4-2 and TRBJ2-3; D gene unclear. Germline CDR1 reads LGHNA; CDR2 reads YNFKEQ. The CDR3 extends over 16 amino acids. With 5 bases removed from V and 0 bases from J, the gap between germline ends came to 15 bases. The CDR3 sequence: CASSSRQDPSTDTQYF. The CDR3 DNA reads TGTGCCAGCAGCTCTCGACAAGACCCTAGCACAGATACGCAGTATTTT.

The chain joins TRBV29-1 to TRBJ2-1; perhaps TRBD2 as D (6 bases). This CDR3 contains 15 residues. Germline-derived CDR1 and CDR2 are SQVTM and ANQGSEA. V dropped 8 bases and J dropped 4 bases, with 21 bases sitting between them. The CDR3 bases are TGCAGCCTCGTAAAACCGGGAAGCGGGTACAATGAGCAGTTCTTC. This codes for CSLVKPGSGYNEQFF.

DNA of the CDR3: TGCAGTGCTAGTAGGGCACCACTAGCGGCGACCCAGTACTTC. This translates into CSASRAPLAATQYF. The J gene is TRBJ2-5, the V gene TRBV20-1, with 8 bases that match TRBD2. The germline V gene has CDR1 DFQATT and CDR2 SNEGSKA (reference sequence). V trimming: 3 bases; J trimming: 7 bases; junction bases outside the gene matches: 10. The CDR3 loop spans 14 amino acids.

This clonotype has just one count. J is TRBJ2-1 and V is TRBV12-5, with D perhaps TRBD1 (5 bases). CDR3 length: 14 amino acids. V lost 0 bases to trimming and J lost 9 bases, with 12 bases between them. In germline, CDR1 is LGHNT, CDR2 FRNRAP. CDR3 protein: CASGLVLTDSEQFF. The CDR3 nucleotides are TGTGCTAGTGGTTTGGTATTGACTGACAGTGAGCAGTTCTTC.

This chain's CDR3 is CASSLLVWGLGGGEQYF. In DNA form, the CDR3 reads TGCGCCAGCAGCTTGTTGGTGTGGGGCCTCGGTGGGGGAGAGCAGTACTTC. The chain links TRBV5-1 to TRBJ2-7, with D possibly called TRBD1 or TRBD2 (5 bases each). V was clipped by 1 base and J by 7 bases, with 24 bases between them. Germline CDR1 SGHRS, CDR2 YFSETQ. The CDR3 is 17 amino acids.